Shown below are 32 T cell receptor beta chains from a single sample sequenced in a study of blood T cell repertoires in COVID-19. TCRdb's copy holds only in-frame clones and misses some; the assay was immunoSEQ multiplex PCR. This table has fewer than 500,000 clones, around 86% appearing once. Specimen: peripheral blood. These receptors all come from a young woman with active or convalescent COVID-19.

The J gene is TRBJ1-1, the V gene TRBV27, with D possibly matching TRBD1 (6 bases). The CDR3 totals 13 residues. The ends were cut back, 3 bases at V and 5 bases at J, with 10 bases in the middle. Germline V lookup: CDR1 MNHEY, CDR2 SMNVEV (reference sequence). CDR3 protein: CASSLGARTEAFF. The CDR3 DNA reads TGTGCCAGCAGTTTGGGGGCGAGAACTGAAGCTTTCTTT.

This rearrangement joins TRBV6-5 to TRBJ1-2; tentatively, D is TRBD1 (6 bases). The CDR3 consists of 15 residues. Trimming took off 1 base at V and 5 bases at J, with 14 bases between the two ends. CDR1 MNHEY and CDR2 SVGAGI come from the germline V gene. CDR3 sequence: CASSYFGGAAYGYTF. The CDR3, as DNA: TGTGCCAGCAGTTACTTTGGGGGCGCCGCTTATGGCTACACCTTC.

V usage is TRBV28 and J usage is TRBJ2-2; the D is unclear. V dropped 4 bases and J dropped 5 bases, with 5 bases sitting between them. Germline-derived CDR1 and CDR2 are MDHEN and SYDVKM. This CDR3 spans 12 amino acids. The CDR3 region is CASSSPTGELFF. The CDR3 DNA reads TGTGCCAGCAGTTCTCCTACCGGGGAGCTGTTTTTT.

This clone was seen a single time. The V call is TRBV2, the J call TRBJ2-1, with 10 bases matching TRBD2. With 6 bases clipped from V and 2 bases from J, the junction kept 7 bases outside the gene matches. The germline gives CDR1 SNHLY, CDR2 FYNNEI. CDR3 length equals 16 residues. DNA of the CDR3: TGTGCCAGCAGGAGGGGACTAGCGCACACCTACAATGAGCAGTTCTTC. Translation gives CASRRGLAHTYNEQFF.

The V gene is TRBV6-4, the J gene TRBJ2-1; D perhaps matches TRBD1 (6 bases). The CDR3 loop spans 15 amino acids. Germline lookup yields CDR1 MRHNA and CDR2 SNTAGT. Deletions cut 5 bases from V and 3 bases from J, with 14 bases between. This CDR3 is CASSRATGDYNEQFF. CDR3 DNA: TGTGCCAGCAGTCGTGCGACAGGAGACTACAATGAGCAGTTCTTC.

The sample holds one count of this clone. This CDR3 is CATSREGQAYNSPLHF. CDR3 bases: TGTGCCACCAGCAGAGAGGGACAAGCGTATAATTCACCCCTCCACTTT. V and J are TRBV15 and TRBJ1-6, with D perhaps matching TRBD1 (6 bases). Per the germline V gene, CDR1 is LNHNV and CDR2 is YYDKDF (reference sequence). V was cut by 0 bases and J by 4 bases, with 10 bases left in between. The CDR3 spans 16 residues.

Remarks on this clone: Distinct nucleotide sequences in the sample also encode this CDR3. The chain joins TRBV27 to TRBJ2-1; D unresolved. The CDR3 contains 13 residues. V lost 0 bases and J 4 bases, leaving 4 bases between the germline ends. Per germline, CDR1 MNHEY and CDR2 SMNVEV (reference sequence). CDR3 loop: CASSLSRYNEQFF. The CDR3 nucleotides read TGTGCCAGCAGTTTATCCCGTTACAATGAGCAGTTCTTC.

J is TRBJ2-1 and V is TRBV12-5, with TRBD2 matching 9 bases. This CDR3 is built from 17 residues. The ends lost 1 base at V and 5 bases at J; junction bases unmatched: 9. Germline CDR1 LGHNT, CDR2 FRNRAP. This CDR3 reads CASGLDSGGDLNNEQFF. The CDR3 coding sequence is TGTGCTAGTGGTTTGGATAGCGGGGGAGACTTAAACAATGAGCAGTTCTTC.

V and J are TRBV20-1 and TRBJ1-2; D perhaps matches TRBD1 (5 bases). From germline, CDR1 is DFQATT and CDR2 SNEGSKA (reference sequence). The CDR3 extends over 14 amino acids. Trimming removed 3 bases at V and 6 bases at J, with 17 bases between. The CDR3 loop reads CSASPDSIRDGYTF. For the CDR3, the DNA is TGCAGTGCTAGTCCCGACAGTATCCGGGATGGCTACACCTTC.

J is TRBJ1-1 and V is TRBV2; D unresolved. CDR1 and CDR2 (germline): SNHLY, FYNNEI. The CDR3 totals 14 residues. Trimming pared 8 bases from V and 1 base from J, leaving 14 bases between. The CDR3 loop is CASEGGVGNTEAFF. In DNA form, the CDR3 reads TGTGCCAGCGAGGGCGGGGTCGGGAACACTGAAGCTTTCTTT.

The J gene is TRBJ2-1, the V gene TRBV4-1, with TRBD2 identical over 7 bases. Germline V lookup: CDR1 MGHRA, CDR2 YSYEKL. The CDR3 length is 14 residues. The CDR3 DNA sequence: TGCGCTTCTGCTAGCGGCCGGACCTACAATGAGCAGTTCTTC. This gives the protein CASASGRTYNEQFF.

J is TRBJ1-4 and V is TRBV6-5; TRBD1 matches 9 bases. V lost 5 bases and J lost 12; bases outside the gene matches: 10. CDR1 MNHEY and CDR2 SVGAGI come from the germline V gene. The CDR3 is 14 amino acids. The CDR3 DNA follows: TGTGCCAGCAGTCCGGGACAGGGAAGGGTGGAACTGTTTTTT. Its protein product is CASSPGQGRVELFF.

This chain uses TRBV5-6 with TRBJ2-7, with D hard to call. Germline CDR1 is SGHDT and CDR2 is YYEEEE. Deletions cut 2 bases from V and 4 bases from J, with 7 bases between. The CDR3 is 12 residues long. The CDR3 nucleotides read TGTGCCAGCAGCTTAAGGAGATACGAGCAGTACTTC. Its protein product is CASSLRRYEQYF.

The chain has TRBV7-2 and TRBJ1-5; TRBD1 might be the D (6 bases). The CDR3 totals 15 residues. V was pared by 3 bases and J by 0 bases, with 9 bases between. Germline V gene lookup returns CDR1 SGHTA and CDR2 FQGNSA. CDR3 sequence: CASSFTGSSNQPQHF. The CDR3 DNA sequence: TGTGCCAGCAGCTTCACAGGGTCTAGCAATCAGCCCCAGCATTTT.

The chain has TRBV19 and TRBJ1-6, with 8 positions matching TRBD1. The V gene's germline CDR1 is LNHDA and CDR2 SQIVND (reference sequence). The ends lost 5 bases at V and 9 bases at J; junction bases unmatched: 9. This CDR3 region has 15 residues. As DNA, the CDR3 is TGTGCCAGTAGTTCCCAGACAGGGGACGGTTCACCCCTCCACTTT. Protein sequence: CASSSQTGDGSPLHF. The variable domain in full, completed from reference TRBV19 and TRBJ1-6, reads DGGITQSPKYLFRKEGQNVTLSCEQNLNHDAMYWYRQDPGQGLRLIYYSQIVNDFQKGDIAEGYSVSREKKESFPLTVTSAQKNPTAFYLCASSSQTGDGSPLHFGNGTRLTVT.

Here the CDR3 reads CAWSVLPTGGAYEQYF. CDR3 nucleotides: TGTGCCTGGAGTGTACTCCCCACTGGCGGAGCCTACGAGCAGTACTTC. The chain combines TRBV30 with TRBJ2-7; D unclear. Germline loops: CDR1 GTSNPN, CDR2 SVGIG (reference sequence). The V and J ends lost 0 bases and 2 bases respectively, with 17 bases between them. The CDR3 totals 16 residues. Full variable domain (outside the CDR3, taken from reference TRBV30 and TRBJ2-7): SQTIHQWPATLVQPVGSPLSLECTVEGTSNPNLYWYRQAAGRGLQLLFYSVGIGQISSEVPQNLSASRPQDRQFILSSKKLLLSDSGFYLCAWSVLPTGGAYEQYFGPGTRLTVT.

This clone appeared a single time. The rearrangement links TRBV5-5 to TRBJ1-4; unclear D gene. Germline CDR1 SGHKS, CDR2 YYEKEE (reference sequence). V was clipped by 3 bases and J by 8 bases, with 20 bases between them. The CDR3 contains 16 residues. The CDR3 reads CASSSLQVGGSEKLFF. The CDR3 coding sequence is TGTGCCAGCAGCTCCCTGCAGGTGGGCGGGAGCGAAAAACTGTTTTTT.

This chain joins TRBV5-1 and TRBJ2-3; no clear D. V was cut by 0 bases and J by 3 bases, with 11 bases left in between. The CDR3 covers 15 residues. Germline V gene data show CDR1 as SGHRS and CDR2 as YFSETQ. CDR3 DNA sequence: TGCGCCAGCAGCTTGGACTTTGGTCAAACAGATACGCAGTATTTT. The encoded protein is CASSLDFGQTDTQYF.

CDR3 sequence: CASGPGLAVTDTQYF. The CDR3 DNA sequence: TGTGCTAGTGGTCCTGGACTAGCGGTCACAGATACGCAGTATTTT. This rearrangement joins TRBV12-5 to TRBJ2-3; TRBD2 agrees at 10 bases. Losses at the gene ends were 5 bases for V and 2 bases for J; bases not matched to a gene: 4. Germline V gene data show CDR1 as LGHNT and CDR2 as FRNRAP. The CDR3 is 15 amino acids.

J is TRBJ2-7 and V is TRBV5-4; TRBD1 matches at 9 bases. CDR3 size: 14 residues. The germline V gene has CDR1 SGHNT and CDR2 YYREEE (reference sequence). V lost 0 bases and J lost 6; bases outside the gene matches: 4. The CDR3 is CASSLEQGAAEQYF. The CDR3 nucleotides are TGTGCCAGCAGCTTGGAACAGGGGGCAGCCGAGCAGTACTTC.

The V gene is TRBV4-1, the J gene TRBJ1-5; 8 nucleotides match TRBD1. CDR3 length: 17 amino acids. V shed 0 bases and J 4 bases; nucleotides not matched to a gene: 8. Germline V gives CDR1 MGHRA, CDR2 YSYEKL. CDR3 in amino acids: CASSQDGQGASNQPQHF. Here the CDR3 DNA reads TGCGCCAGCAGCCAAGATGGCCAGGGGGCGTCAAATCAGCCCCAGCATTTT.

This clone was observed once. At the DNA level, this CDR3 is encoded by other sequences in the same sample as well. The chain carries TRBV5-1 and TRBJ1-1; D might be TRBD1 (5 bases). V lost 2 bases to trimming and J lost 5 bases, with 10 bases between them. This CDR3 comprises 13 residues. Germline-derived CDR1 and CDR2 are SGHRS and YFSETQ. The chain's CDR3 is CASSFQGGTEAFF. The CDR3 coding sequence is TGCGCCAGCAGCTTCCAGGGTGGAACTGAAGCTTTCTTT.

There are a few counts of this clone. This chain links TRBV19 with TRBJ2-1; the D gene is possibly TRBD2 (5 bases). This CDR3 is 16 amino acids long. Trimming removed 10 bases at V and 0 bases at J, with 19 bases between. CDR1 is LNHDA, CDR2 SQIVND, per germline (reference sequence). The CDR3 coding sequence is TGTGCCACCAACTCGGTGGCGGGTAGCTCCTACAATGAGCAGTTCTTC. Translation gives CATNSVAGSSYNEQFF.

V usage is TRBV28 and J usage is TRBJ2-1; D perhaps matches TRBD2 (5 bases). Germline CDR1 MDHEN, CDR2 SYDVKM. Trimming shortened V by 5 bases and J by 0 bases, and 20 bases separated the two germline ends. CDR3 size: 18 residues. DNA for the CDR3: TGTGCCAGCAGTCGTCCCCGGTTAGCGCATACCTCCTACAATGAGCAGTTCTTC. It codes for CASSRPRLAHTSYNEQFF.

V is TRBV10-3 and J is TRBJ2-5; D gene uncertain. Germline V CDR1 and CDR2: ENHRY, SYGVKD. The CDR3 totals 13 residues. Trimming took off 3 bases at V and 4 bases at J, with 9 bases between the two ends. The chain's CDR3 is CAISELETETQYF. The CDR3 DNA sequence: TGTGCCATCAGTGAATTAGAAACAGAGACCCAGTACTTC.

The V call is TRBV5-4, the J call TRBJ1-2; 8 bases agree with TRBD1. The CDR3 loop spans 14 amino acids. The trim removed 6 bases at V and 4 bases at J, leaving 8 bases unmatched. The V gene's germline CDR1 is SGHNT and CDR2 YYREEE (reference sequence). CDR3 nucleotides: TGTGCCAGCAAACAGACAGGGGCGAGCTATGGCTACACCTTC. It specifies CASKQTGASYGYTF.

J is TRBJ2-2 and V is TRBV6-1, with a tentative D call TRBD2 (6 bases). The CDR3 is 14 amino acids. V was clipped by 3 bases and J by 8 bases, with 13 bases between them. Germline-derived CDR1 and CDR2 are MNHNS and SASEGT. As DNA, the CDR3 is TGTGCCAGCAGTGACGGAGCGGGTGGGGGGGAGCTGTTTTTT. Translation gives CASSDGAGGGELFF.

This chain connects TRBV28 to TRBJ1-1; 7 nucleotides align to TRBD1. J was trimmed by 4 bases and V by 8 bases; bases with no gene match: 10. The length of the CDR3 is 14 residues. The germline gives CDR1 MDHEN, CDR2 SYDVKM. CDR3 protein: CASGSTGEITEAFF. The CDR3, as DNA: TGTGCCAGCGGATCCACAGGGGAGATCACTGAAGCTTTCTTT.

The CDR3 reads CASSFRSSGVYEQYF. The CDR3 bases are TGTGCCAGCAGCTTCCGGAGTAGCGGAGTTTACGAGCAGTACTTC. The chain carries TRBV7-2 and TRBJ2-7; D is possibly TRBD2 (6 bases). Germline V lookup: CDR1 SGHTA, CDR2 FQGNSA. The CDR3 runs 15 residues. V was shortened by 3 bases and J by 4 bases, with 16 bases between the two germline ends.

The genes are TRBV7-2 and TRBJ2-5; D might be TRBD2 (6 bases). Germline CDR1 and CDR2: SGHTA and FQGNSA. The V gene lost 1 base and the J gene lost 5 bases, with 8 bases spanning the gap. The CDR3 length is 13 residues. CDR3 loop: CASSLGGVETQYF. CDR3 in DNA: TGTGCCAGCAGCTTAGGCGGGGTTGAGACCCAGTACTTC.

The V call is TRBV29-1, the J call TRBJ1-1; D remains ambiguous. Trimming took 1 base from V and 4 from J, leaving 10 bases between them. Germline V gives CDR1 SQVTM, CDR2 ANQGSEA. CDR3 length: 13 amino acids. As DNA, the CDR3 is TGCAGCGTTGAAGGCGGCGAAGGCACTGAAGCTTTCTTT. This translates into CSVEGGEGTEAFF.

This chain uses TRBV11-2 with TRBJ2-1, with D maybe TRBD2 (5 bases). The CDR3 contains 16 residues. Between the trimmed V and J ends, which lost 4 bases and 7 bases, there was a span of 20 bases. Germline V gene lookup returns CDR1 SGHAT and CDR2 FQNNGV. Here the CDR3 DNA reads TGTGCCAGCAGCTCCATCCCGACGGGGTCCGGGAATGAGCAGTTCTTC. This sequence encodes CASSSIPTGSGNEQFF.